Shown below are 10 T cell receptor beta chains from a single sample sequenced in a study of cytomegalovirus exposure and HLA in healthy donors. It was with 60 Vbeta and 13 Jbeta primers that the PCR ran. Some clones are missing from TCRdb's copy, which holds only in-frame ones; the method was immunoSEQ multiplex PCR. Among 150,000 or so clones listed, 80% were seen once. The specimen sequenced was PBMCs. Receptors were obtained from a woman in her fifties or sixties in good health and CMV-seropositive.

The chain is built from TRBV19 and TRBJ1-5, with D unresolved. Looked up from germline, CDR1 is LNHDA and CDR2 is SQIVND (reference sequence). Between the trimmed V and J ends, which lost 5 bases and 15 bases, there was a span of 20 bases. The CDR3 runs to 13 residues. CDR3 region: CASSPISGVYSHF. In nucleotides, the CDR3 is TGTGCCAGTAGTCCCATCAGCGGCGTGTACTCGCATTTT.

This clone has ten or more counts. This chain uses TRBV6-6 with TRBJ2-2; D remains unclear. V lost 0 bases and J lost 5, with 10 bases in between. CDR1 and CDR2 from the germline V gene are MNHNY and SVGAGI (reference sequence). The CDR3 totals 15 residues. CDR3 in DNA: TGTGCCAGCAGTTACTCGATGTTAGTGACCGGGGAGCTGTTTTTT. This sequence encodes CASSYSMLVTGELFF.

This chain connects TRBV2 to TRBJ2-4; perhaps TRBD1 as D (6 bases). The CDR3 is 15 residues long. V was pared by 4 bases and J by 5 bases, with 15 bases between. Germline V gene lookup returns CDR1 SNHLY and CDR2 FYNNEI. The CDR3 DNA sequence: TGTGCCAGCAGTGGGGCAGGAAACAGGGAAAACATTCAGTACTTC. It encodes CASSGAGNRENIQYF.

The V call is TRBV27, the J call TRBJ2-1; weak D call: TRBD2 (5 bases). CDR1 and CDR2 from the germline V gene are MNHEY and SMNVEV (reference sequence). V lost 5 bases to trimming and J lost 2 bases, with 10 bases between them. The CDR3 is 14 residues long. The CDR3 sequence: CASSRGPPYNEQFF. The DNA of the CDR3 is TGTGCCAGCAGTCGAGGGCCCCCCTACAATGAGCAGTTCTTC.

The CDR3 protein is CASSPLTKMGMNTEAFF. The CDR3 bases are TGTGCCAGCTCACCGTTGACTAAAATGGGGATGAACACTGAAGCTTTCTTT. The chain combines TRBV18 with TRBJ1-1; D uncertain. V shed 3 bases and J shed 0 bases, with 17 bases lying between them. The CDR3 covers 17 residues. CDR1 and CDR2 from the germline V gene are KGHSH and LQKENI. Full variable domain (outside the CDR3, taken from reference TRBV18 and TRBJ1-1): NAGVMQNPRHLVRRRGQEARLRCSPMKGHSHVYWYRQLPEEGLKFMVYLQKENIIDESGMPKERFSAEFPKEGPSILRIQQVVRGDSAAYFCASSPLTKMGMNTEAFFGQGTRLTVV.

This rearrangement joins TRBV7-9 to TRBJ1-1; 7 nucleotides match TRBD1. The germline V gene has CDR1 SEHNR and CDR2 FQNEAQ (reference sequence). The CDR3 runs 14 residues. V shed 2 bases and J 0 bases; nucleotides not matched to a gene: 0. The CDR3 here is CASSLTGVNTEAFF. In nucleotides, the CDR3 is TGTGCCAGCAGCTTAACAGGGGTGAACACTGAAGCTTTCTTT. Looking up the rest from reference TRBV7-9 and TRBJ1-1 gives the full variable domain: DTGVSQNPRHKITKRGQNVTFRCDPISEHNRLYWYRQTLGQGPEFLTYFQNEAQLEKSRLLSDRFSAERPKGSFSTLEIQRTEQGDSAMYLCASSLTGVNTEAFFGQGTRLTVV.

This CDR3 reads CASSFGTSNTGELFF. In DNA, the CDR3 is TGTGCCAGCAGCTTTGGGACTTCGAACACCGGGGAGCTGTTTTTT. The chain couples TRBV7-9 to TRBJ2-2; a possible D gene is TRBD2 (6 bases). The V end was cut by 3 bases, the J end by 0 bases, with 8 bases between. Germline V gene lookup returns CDR1 SEHNR and CDR2 FQNEAQ (reference sequence). This CDR3 region has 15 residues. The entire variable domain, with the rest obtained from reference TRBV7-9 and TRBJ2-2, is as follows: DTGVSQNPRHKITKRGQNVTFRCDPISEHNRLYWYRQTLGQGPEFLTYFQNEAQLEKSRLLSDRFSAERPKGSFSTLEIQRTEQGDSAMYLCASSFGTSNTGELFFGEGSRLTVL.

The J gene is TRBJ2-2, the V gene TRBV13; a possible D gene is TRBD1 (7 bases). This CDR3 has 17 residues. Trimming cost V 5 bases and J 2 bases, with 18 bases left between them. The germline V gene encodes CDR1 PRHDT and CDR2 FYEKMQ (reference sequence). This chain's CDR3 is CASSQINRGLNTGELFF. DNA of the CDR3: TGTGCCAGCAGCCAAATTAACAGGGGACTTAACACCGGGGAGCTGTTTTTT.

V usage is TRBV6-5 and J usage is TRBJ1-2; D is perhaps TRBD1 (5 bases). Germline lookup yields CDR1 MNHEY and CDR2 SVGAGI. This CDR3 has 13 residues. Trimming stripped 2 bases from V and 10 bases from J, with 14 bases between. As DNA, the CDR3 is TGTGCCAGCAGTTACCGGCCAGGGAAGGACTACACCTTC. It specifies CASSYRPGKDYTF.

A few counts support this clone. The V and J genes are TRBV18 and TRBJ1-1; a weak D match, TRBD1 (6 bases). V was trimmed by 0 bases and J by 4 bases, leaving 15 bases between them. This CDR3 has 16 amino acids. Germline CDR1 KGHSH, CDR2 LQKENI. The CDR3 reads CASSPPSRQGFTEAFF. Written as DNA, the CDR3 is TGTGCCAGCTCACCACCAAGTCGGCAGGGGTTCACTGAAGCTTTCTTT.